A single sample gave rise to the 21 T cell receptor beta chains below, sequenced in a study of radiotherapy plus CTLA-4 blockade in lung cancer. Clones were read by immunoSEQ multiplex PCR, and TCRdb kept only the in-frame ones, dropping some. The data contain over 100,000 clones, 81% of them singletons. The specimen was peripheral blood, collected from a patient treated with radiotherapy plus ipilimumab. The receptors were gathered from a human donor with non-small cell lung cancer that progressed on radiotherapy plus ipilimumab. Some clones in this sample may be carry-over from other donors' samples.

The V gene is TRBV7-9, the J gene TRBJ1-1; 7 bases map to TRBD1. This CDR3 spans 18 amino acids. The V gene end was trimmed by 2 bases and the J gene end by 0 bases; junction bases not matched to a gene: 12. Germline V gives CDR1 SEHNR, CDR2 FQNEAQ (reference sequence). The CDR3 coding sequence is TGTGCCAGCAGCTTAATCTTTACAGGGGCCGGGCTGAACACTGAAGCTTTCTTT. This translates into CASSLIFTGAGLNTEAFF.

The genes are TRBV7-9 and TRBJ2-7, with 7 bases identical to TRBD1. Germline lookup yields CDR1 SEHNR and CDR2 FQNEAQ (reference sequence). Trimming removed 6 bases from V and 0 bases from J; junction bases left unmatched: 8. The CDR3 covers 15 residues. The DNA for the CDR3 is TGTGCCAGCAGTAGCCCCGGGACAGCCTCCTACGAGCAGTACTTC. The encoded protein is CASSSPGTASYEQYF.

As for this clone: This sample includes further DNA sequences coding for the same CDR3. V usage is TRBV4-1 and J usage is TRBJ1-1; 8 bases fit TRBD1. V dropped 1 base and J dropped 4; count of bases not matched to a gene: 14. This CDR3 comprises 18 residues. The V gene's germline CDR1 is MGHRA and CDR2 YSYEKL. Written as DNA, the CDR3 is TGCGCCAGCAGCCAAGGCCGACAGGGGCCGCGTTCGAGCACTGAAGCTTTCTTT. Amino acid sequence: CASSQGRQGPRSSTEAFF.

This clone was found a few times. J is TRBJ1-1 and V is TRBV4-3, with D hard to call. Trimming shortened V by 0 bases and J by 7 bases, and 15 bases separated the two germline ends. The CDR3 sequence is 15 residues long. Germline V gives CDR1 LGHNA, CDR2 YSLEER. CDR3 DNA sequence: TGCGCCAGCAGCCAAGATCATCAATCTAGGGATGAAGCTTTCTTT. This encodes CASSQDHQSRDEAFF.

DNA of the CDR3: TGTGCCAGCAGTTTGCGGACAACTGAAGCTTTCTTT. It specifies CASSLRTTEAFF. V usage is TRBV28 and J usage is TRBJ1-1; D may be TRBD1 (5 bases). V lost 3 bases, J lost 5 bases, and 7 bases lay in between. CDR3 length: 12 amino acids. CDR1 is MDHEN, CDR2 SYDVKM, per germline.

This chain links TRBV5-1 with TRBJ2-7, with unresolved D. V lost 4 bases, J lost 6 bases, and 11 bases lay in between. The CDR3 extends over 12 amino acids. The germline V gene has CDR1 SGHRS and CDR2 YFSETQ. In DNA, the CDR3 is TGCGCCAGCAGCCCCCCGCCGGGCGAGCAGTACTTC. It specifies CASSPPPGEQYF.

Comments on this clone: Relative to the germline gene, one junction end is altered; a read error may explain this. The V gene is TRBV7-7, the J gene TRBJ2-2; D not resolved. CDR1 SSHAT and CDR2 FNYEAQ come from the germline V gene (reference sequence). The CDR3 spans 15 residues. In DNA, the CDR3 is TGTGCTAGCAGCTTAGAATCCCTGGGCACCGGGGAGCTGTTTTTT. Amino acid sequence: CASSLESLGTGELFF.

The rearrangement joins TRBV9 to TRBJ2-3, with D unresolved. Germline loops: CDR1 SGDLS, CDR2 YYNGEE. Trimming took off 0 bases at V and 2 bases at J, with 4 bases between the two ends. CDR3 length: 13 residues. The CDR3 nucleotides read TGTGCCAGCAGCGTAGATCACACAGATACGCAGTATTTT. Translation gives CASSVDHTDTQYF.

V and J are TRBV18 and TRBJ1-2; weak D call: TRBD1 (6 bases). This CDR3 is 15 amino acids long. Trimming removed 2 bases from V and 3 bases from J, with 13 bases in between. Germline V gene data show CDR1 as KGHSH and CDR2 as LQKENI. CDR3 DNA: TGTGCCAGCTCACCAGTGAGGGGGGAGGACTATGGCTACACCTTC. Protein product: CASSPVRGEDYGYTF.

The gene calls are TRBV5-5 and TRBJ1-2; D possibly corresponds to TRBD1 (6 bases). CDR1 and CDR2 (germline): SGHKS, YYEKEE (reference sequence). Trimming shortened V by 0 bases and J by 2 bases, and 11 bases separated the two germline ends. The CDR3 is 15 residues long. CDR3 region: CASSLVAQGNYGYTF. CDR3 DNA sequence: TGTGCCAGCAGCTTGGTCGCGCAGGGGAACTATGGCTACACCTTC. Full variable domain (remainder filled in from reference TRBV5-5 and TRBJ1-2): DAGVTQSPTHLIKTRGQQVTLRCSPISGHKSVSWYQQVLGQGPQFIFQYYEKEERGRGNFPDRFSARQFPNYSSELNVNALLLGDSALYLCASSLVAQGNYGYTFGSGTRLTVV.

In nucleotides, the CDR3 is TGCGCCAGCAGCACACGGGGTGCAGATACGCAGTATTTT. As protein: CASSTRGADTQYF. This sequence joins TRBV5-1 and TRBJ2-3, with D perhaps matching TRBD2 (5 bases). Looked up from germline, CDR1 is SGHRS and CDR2 is YFSETQ. With 4 bases removed from V and 4 bases from J, the gap between germline ends came to 10 bases. The CDR3 runs 13 residues.

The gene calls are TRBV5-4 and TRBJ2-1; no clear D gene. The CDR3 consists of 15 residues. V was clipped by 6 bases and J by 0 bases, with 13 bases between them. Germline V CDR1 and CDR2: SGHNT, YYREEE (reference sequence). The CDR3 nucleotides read TGTGCCAGCACCGAAGAGATTACCTCCTACAATGAGCAGTTCTTC. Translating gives CASTEEITSYNEQFF.

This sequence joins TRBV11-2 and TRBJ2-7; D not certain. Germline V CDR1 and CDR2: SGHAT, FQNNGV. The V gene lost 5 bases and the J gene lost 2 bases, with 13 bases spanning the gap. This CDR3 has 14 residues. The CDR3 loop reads CASSLPGIPYEQYF. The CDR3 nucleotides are TGTGCCAGCAGCCTGCCCGGTATTCCCTACGAGCAGTACTTC.

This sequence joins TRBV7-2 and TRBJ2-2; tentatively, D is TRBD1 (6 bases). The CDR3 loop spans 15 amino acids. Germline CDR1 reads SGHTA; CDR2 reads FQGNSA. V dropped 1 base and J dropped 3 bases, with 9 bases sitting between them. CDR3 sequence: CASSLDRAYTGELFF. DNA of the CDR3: TGTGCCAGCAGCTTAGACAGGGCGTACACCGGGGAGCTGTTTTTT.

The CDR3 nucleotides read TGTGCCAGCAGCTTACGGACAGCCGCCAGCTCCTACAATGAGCAGTTCTTC. Translation gives CASSLRTAASSYNEQFF. The V call is TRBV5-4, the J call TRBJ2-1, with D perhaps TRBD1 (6 bases). The CDR3 spans 17 residues. Trimming shortened V by 2 bases and J by 0 bases, and 15 bases separated the two germline ends. CDR1 and CDR2 (germline): SGHNT, YYREEE (reference sequence).

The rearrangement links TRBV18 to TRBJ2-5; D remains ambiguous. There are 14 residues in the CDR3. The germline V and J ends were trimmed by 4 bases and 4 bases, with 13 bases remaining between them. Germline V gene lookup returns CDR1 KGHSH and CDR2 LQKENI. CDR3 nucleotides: TGTGCCAGCTCACGAGCCTCCGAACGAGAGACCCAGTACTTC. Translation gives CASSRASERETQYF.

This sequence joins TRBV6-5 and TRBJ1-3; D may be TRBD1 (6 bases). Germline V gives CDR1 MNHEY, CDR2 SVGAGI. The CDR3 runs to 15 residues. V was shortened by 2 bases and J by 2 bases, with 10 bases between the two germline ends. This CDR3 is CASSYTPGAGNTIYF. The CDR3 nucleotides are TGTGCCAGCAGTTACACGCCAGGGGCTGGAAACACCATATATTTT.

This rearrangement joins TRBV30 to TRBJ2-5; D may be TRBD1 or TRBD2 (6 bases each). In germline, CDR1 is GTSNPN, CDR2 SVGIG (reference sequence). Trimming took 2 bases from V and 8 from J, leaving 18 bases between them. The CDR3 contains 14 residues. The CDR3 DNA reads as TGTGCCTGGAGTCGGGGGACATTGGGGGATACCCAGTACTTC. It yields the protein CAWSRGTLGDTQYF.

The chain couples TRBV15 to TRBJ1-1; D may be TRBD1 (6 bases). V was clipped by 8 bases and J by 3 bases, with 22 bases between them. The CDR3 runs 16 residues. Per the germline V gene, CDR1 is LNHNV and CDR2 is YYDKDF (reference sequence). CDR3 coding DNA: TGTGCCACCTCAGGCGGGGGCACTGGTGGGGACACTGAAGCTTTCTTT. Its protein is CATSGGGTGGDTEAFF.

This CDR3 is CASSPSRLASTDTQYF. In DNA, the CDR3 is TGCGCCAGCAGCCCCAGTAGACTAGCTAGCACAGATACGCAGTATTTT. The V gene is TRBV4-3, the J gene TRBJ2-3, with 7 nucleotides matching TRBD2. The V and J ends lost 4 bases and 0 bases, in that order; junction bases with no gene match: 7. CDR3 size: 16 residues. Germline assignment: CDR1 LGHNA and CDR2 YSLEER.

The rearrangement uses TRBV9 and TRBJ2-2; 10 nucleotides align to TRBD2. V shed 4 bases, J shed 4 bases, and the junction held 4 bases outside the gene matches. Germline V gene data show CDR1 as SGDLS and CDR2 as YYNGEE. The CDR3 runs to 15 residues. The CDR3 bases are TGTGCCAGCAGCTTACGGACTAGCGGCACCGGGGAGCTGTTTTTT. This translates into CASSLRTSGTGELFF.